The 25 T cell receptor beta chains below were found in one sample sequenced in a study of metastatic and nonmetastatic thyroid tumors. TCRdb reanalyzed the PCR reads via MiXCR. The sample has tens of thousands of clones; 9.5% to 15% are singletons. Nobody among the patients had been given any treatment before thyroid surgery. The sequenced sample was tumor tissue. The receptors were gathered from a female donor with papillary thyroid cancer or a benign thyroid nodule (not recorded which). Some clones in this sample may be carry-over from other donors' samples.

This clone was picked up many times. The V and J genes are TRBV19 and TRBJ1-5, with D maybe TRBD1 (5 bases). V dropped 5 bases and J dropped 5 bases, with 13 bases sitting between them. The CDR3 covers 14 residues. Germline loops: CDR1 LNHDA, CDR2 SQIVND (reference sequence). The CDR3 protein is CASSGWGRDQPQHF. The CDR3 nucleotides are TGTGCCAGTAGTGGTTGGGGGAGGGATCAGCCCCAGCATTTT.

This clone was seen at least ten times. J is TRBJ2-2 and V is TRBV29-1; D perhaps matches TRBD1 (5 bases). Per germline, CDR1 SQVTM and CDR2 ANQGSEA. The CDR3 is 13 amino acids. The V end was cut by 7 bases, the J end by 6 bases, with 15 bases between. The CDR3 protein is CSAPGQEAGELFF. The CDR3 DNA follows: TGCAGCGCGCCAGGACAAGAGGCCGGGGAGCTGTTTTTT.

This clone was observed at least ten times. Here the CDR3 reads CAISDRRAGANVLTF. The CDR3 coding sequence is TGTGCCATCAGTGATCGCAGGGCTGGGGCCAACGTCCTGACTTTC. V gene TRBV10-3 combines with J gene TRBJ2-6, with D possibly matching TRBD1 (5 bases). Between the trimmed V and J ends, which lost 3 bases and 2 bases, there was a span of 8 bases. CDR1 and CDR2 (germline): ENHRY, SYGVKD. The CDR3 covers 15 residues.

The sample holds many counts of this clone. The chain joins TRBV4-1 to TRBJ2-2; D may be TRBD2 (6 bases). CDR1 and CDR2 (germline): MGHRA, YSYEKL. The V end was cut by 0 bases, the J end by 7 bases, with 15 bases between. This CDR3 comprises 16 residues. CDR3 in DNA: TGCGCCAGCAGCCAAGAGCGTGGAGGAGGGGACGGGGAGCTGTTTTTT. Translated: CASSQERGGGDGELFF.

This clone showed up many times. Other DNA sequences from this sample encode an identical CDR3 as well. The CDR3 DNA sequence: TGTGCCAGCAGCCTAGAGGGGTTGGGCGAGCAGTACTTC. It yields the protein CASSLEGLGEQYF. The chain couples TRBV7-9 to TRBJ2-7; D is tentatively TRBD1 or TRBD2 (5 bases each). The CDR3 is 13 amino acids. V gave up 5 bases and J gave up 6 bases, with 14 bases separating them. In germline, CDR1 is SEHNR, CDR2 FQNEAQ (reference sequence).

This clone was found a few times. Given a much more abundant clone one base away, this may be a read error. Other DNA sequences in the sample encode the same CDR3. The chain links TRBV20-1 to TRBJ1-2; D possibly corresponds to TRBD1 (5 bases). Trimming removed 5 bases from V and 10 bases from J, with 17 bases in between. Germline V CDR1 and CDR2: DFQATT, SNEGSKA (reference sequence). This CDR3 is built from 12 residues. The DNA for the CDR3 is TGCAGTGCTGGGGGGGGTCCCGGTAACTACACCTTC. This sequence encodes CSAGGGPGNYTF.

This clone was seen ten or more times. The gene calls are TRBV20-1 and TRBJ2-2; D not certain. This CDR3 region has 12 residues. The V gene's germline CDR1 is DFQATT and CDR2 SNEGSKA (reference sequence). The V gene lost 5 bases and the J gene lost 6 bases, with 10 bases spanning the gap. As DNA, the CDR3 is TGCAGTGCTCGTTTACTCCCCGGGGAGCTGTTTTTT. Protein product: CSARLLPGELFF.

This clone was seen a handful of times. Just one base apart from a much larger clone, this may be a read error. Other DNA sequences in this sample translate to the same CDR3. The chain uses TRBV12-3 or TRBV12-4 and TRBJ2-5; D possibly uses TRBD1 or TRBD2 (6 bases each). V lost 1 base, J lost 2 bases, and 14 bases lay in between. CDR3 length: 16 residues. CDR3 sequence: CASSLGAGGGQETQYF. CDR3 in DNA: TGTGCCAGCAGTTTAGGGGCTGGAGGGGGACAAGAGACCCAGTACTTC.

This clone is a singleton in its sample. The chain couples TRBV5-1 to TRBJ2-7, with TRBD1 matching over 7 bases. Germline V gene lookup returns CDR1 SGHRS and CDR2 YFSETQ. Unmatched junction bases numbered 6, after V lost 6 bases and J lost 0 bases. This CDR3 has 14 residues. The CDR3 DNA follows: TGCGCCAGCATCCCAGGGGGAGCCTCCTACGAGCAGTACTTC. Translated, it gives CASIPGGASYEQYF.

The sample holds a few counts of this clone. Mismatch with germline at one junction end may stem from a read error. The J gene is TRBJ2-1, the V gene TRBV4-2; maybe TRBD2 (7 bases). The V gene's germline CDR1 is LGHNA and CDR2 YNFKEQ. The CDR3 runs 16 residues. The CDR3 coding sequence is TGTGCCATCAGCGGAGCGGACCTCACGGGGGGCGGGCAGCAGTTCTTC. This codes for CAISGADLTGGGQQFF.

Ten or more counts support this clone. The V and J genes are TRBV5-1 and TRBJ2-2; unclear D gene. Germline assignment: CDR1 SGHRS and CDR2 YFSETQ. V was trimmed by 4 bases and J by 7 bases, leaving 11 bases between them. The CDR3 is 13 residues long. The CDR3 DNA follows: TGCGCCAGCAGCATTATATTCGGCGGGGAGCTGTTTTTT. Its protein product is CASSIIFGGELFF.

This clone appeared many times. Here the CDR3 reads CASSSTGNEQYF. CDR3 DNA sequence: TGTGCCAGCAGCTCGACAGGGAACGAGCAGTACTTC. V and J are TRBV11-2 and TRBJ2-7, with 7 bases aligning to TRBD1. Germline V CDR1 and CDR2: SGHAT, FQNNGV. Trimming cost V 4 bases and J 5 bases; bases outside gene matches: 2. CDR3 length equals 12 residues. The variable domain in full, with the rest retrieved from reference TRBV11-2 and TRBJ2-7, is EAGVAQSPRYKIIEKRQSVAFWCNPISGHATLYWYQQILGQGPKLLIQFQNNGVVDDSQLPKDRFSAERLKGVDSTLKIQPAKLEDSAVYLCASSSTGNEQYFGPGTRLTVT.

This clone was seen repeatedly, ten times or more. This sequence joins TRBV5-1 and TRBJ1-1, with D possibly matching TRBD1 (5 bases). Trimming took 4 bases from V and 0 from J, leaving 22 bases between them. CDR3 size: 18 residues. Germline V lookup: CDR1 SGHRS, CDR2 YFSETQ. Written as DNA, the CDR3 is TGCGCCAGCAGCCCCGAAGCAGGGAGACAGACCATGAACACTGAAGCTTTCTTT. It is translated as CASSPEAGRQTMNTEAFF.

In its sample, this clone was seen many times. The V call is TRBV5-1, the J call TRBJ1-3; no definite D call. Trimming left V 3 bases short and J 0 bases short, with 16 bases between. CDR3 length equals 17 residues. CDR1 SGHRS and CDR2 YFSETQ come from the germline V gene. In nucleotides, the CDR3 is TGCGCCAGCAGCTACCTGGCGAATGATTTCTCTGGAAACACCATATATTTT. Its protein is CASSYLANDFSGNTIYF.

This clone was seen at least ten times. The V and J genes are TRBV24-1 and TRBJ2-3; the D call may be TRBD1 or TRBD2 (5 bases each). The CDR3 is 14 amino acids. The germline gives CDR1 KGHDR, CDR2 SFDVKD. V gave up 5 bases and J gave up 1 base, with 9 bases separating them. The CDR3 nucleotides read TGTGCCACCAGTGCCCGGGACGGCACAGATACGCAGTATTTT. This translates into CATSARDGTDTQYF.

This clone was counted ten times or more. The V and J genes are TRBV27 and TRBJ2-1; D gene ambiguous. The CDR3 loop spans 13 amino acids. V shed 6 bases and J shed 7 bases, with 13 bases lying between them. Germline V gene data show CDR1 as MNHEY and CDR2 as SMNVEV (reference sequence). As DNA, the CDR3 is TGTGCCAGCAGGCTCCGGTCGATTAATGAGCAGTTCTTC. Its translation: CASRLRSINEQFF.

This clone was picked up many times. The chain carries TRBV20-1 and TRBJ2-3; D possibly corresponds to TRBD2 (6 bases). This CDR3 contains 13 residues. Trimming cost V 1 base and J 2 bases, with 7 bases left between them. Per the germline V gene, CDR1 is DFQATT and CDR2 is SNEGSKA (reference sequence). The CDR3 sequence is CSARGDFTDTQYF. Written as DNA, the CDR3 is TGCAGTGCTAGAGGGGACTTCACAGATACGCAGTATTTT.

This clone was observed at least ten times. The CDR3 region has the DNA TGCAGTGCCGACCCGAGGACAGTTACCTACGAGCAGTACTTC. It translates to CSADPRTVTYEQYF. The rearrangement links TRBV20-1 to TRBJ2-7, with D maybe TRBD1 (6 bases). Germline CDR1 reads DFQATT; CDR2 reads SNEGSKA (reference sequence). V shed 6 bases and J shed 2 bases, with 17 bases lying between them. The CDR3 runs 14 residues.

This clone was counted at least ten times. The V call is TRBV7-3, the J call TRBJ1-1, with D unclear. CDR1 and CDR2 from the germline V gene are SGHTA and FQGTGA. The V and J ends lost 1 base and 5 bases respectively, with 8 bases between them. The CDR3 is 13 amino acids. The CDR3 is CASSLIRTTEAFF. CDR3 coding DNA: TGTGCCAGCAGCTTAATCCGAACTACTGAAGCTTTCTTT. Based on the CDR3 plus reference TRBV7-3 and TRBJ1-1, the full variable domain is GAGVSQTPSNKVTEKGKYVELRCDPISGHTALYWYRQSLGQGPEFLIYFQGTGAADDSGLPNDRFFAVRPEGSVSTLKIQRTERGDSAVYLCASSLIRTTEAFFGQGTRLTVV.

This clone showed up just a few times. This could be a read error, since a much larger clone is one nucleotide away. The J gene is TRBJ1-1, the V gene TRBV11-3, with TRBD1 matching over 8 bases. The CDR3 totals 13 residues. CDR1 is SGHNT, CDR2 YENEEA, per germline. Here the CDR3 DNA reads TGTGCCGGCAGCTTACGGGCAGGGGGCGACGCTTTCTTT. This encodes CAGSLRAGGDAFF.

This clone was detected ten times or more. The chain has TRBV30 and TRBJ1-6; 7 bases are shared with TRBD1. Per germline, CDR1 GTSNPN and CDR2 SVGIG (reference sequence). With V trimmed by 3 bases and J by 5 bases, 4 bases remained unmatched. The CDR3 covers 14 residues. The CDR3 region is CAWSWGTDNSPLHF. CDR3 nucleotide sequence: TGTGCCTGGAGCTGGGGGACAGATAATTCACCCCTCCACTTT.

The V gene is TRBV12-3 or TRBV12-4, the J gene TRBJ1-1, with D unclear. The V and J ends lost 6 bases and 0 bases respectively, with 5 bases between them. CDR3 size: 12 residues. Written as DNA, the CDR3 is TGTGCCAGCAGCACCCTGAACACTGAAGCTTTCTTT. Translated: CASSTLNTEAFF.

This clone has a count of ten or more. V is TRBV5-4 and J is TRBJ2-7; D is possibly TRBD1 (6 bases). This CDR3 region has 14 residues. Between the trimmed V and J ends, which lost 2 bases and 2 bases, there was a span of 11 bases. Germline-derived CDR1 and CDR2 are SGHNT and YYREEE (reference sequence). Written as DNA, the CDR3 is TGTGCCAGCAGCTTAGGGGGACGGGCCTACGAGCAGTACTTC. The encoded protein is CASSLGGRAYEQYF.

Regarding this clone: Being one base from a much bigger clone, this may be a read error. The V call is TRBV6-1, the J call TRBJ2-3, with D unresolved. The CDR3 has 15 amino acids. Between the trimmed V and J ends, which lost 4 bases and 5 bases, there was a span of 16 bases. Looked up from germline, CDR1 is MNHNS and CDR2 is SASEGT. CDR3 coding DNA: TGTGCCAGCAGTGCACAGAGGTGGGTAGGAGATACGCAGTATTTT. Translating gives CASSAQRWVGDTQYF.

This clone was detected many times. This rearrangement joins TRBV12-3 or TRBV12-4 to TRBJ2-1; 14 nucleotides match TRBD2. The CDR3 contains 16 residues. The ends lost 1 base at V and 4 bases at J; junction bases unmatched: 0. CDR3 in DNA: TGTGCCAGCAGTTTAGGGACTAGCGGGGGGTACAATGAGCAGTTCTTC. Protein sequence: CASSLGTSGGYNEQFF.